The 4 T cell receptor beta chains reported below all come from one sample, sequenced in a study of blood T cell repertoires in COVID-19. TCRdb's table, derived via immunoSEQ multiplex PCR, lists solely in-frame clones and lacks some. This table holds 250,000 to 350,000 clones, roughly 91% found once. Sequenced: peripheral blood. The receptors stem from a man aged 30-40 years with acute or convalescent COVID-19.

V and J are TRBV5-1 and TRBJ1-1; D is uncertain. The germline CDR1 and CDR2 sequences are SGHRS and YFSETQ. Between the trimmed V and J ends, which lost 0 bases and 0 bases, there was a span of 12 bases. This CDR3 has 16 amino acids. The CDR3, as DNA: TGCGCCAGCAGCTTGGCGAGTTACGGTCTGAACACTGAAGCTTTCTTT. Translated: CASSLASYGLNTEAFF.

The V and J genes are TRBV5-1 and TRBJ2-1, with 7 bases fitting TRBD2. V shed 2 bases and J 6 bases; nucleotides not matched to a gene: 8. Germline-derived CDR1 and CDR2 are SGHRS and YFSETQ. CDR3 size: 15 residues. The CDR3 sequence is CASSLGGRARNEQFF. The CDR3 region has the DNA TGCGCCAGCAGCTTAGGTGGGAGGGCCCGCAATGAGCAGTTCTTC.

V and J are TRBV10-3 and TRBJ2-1, with 10 bases aligning to TRBD2. V shed 0 bases, J shed 6 bases, and the junction held 8 bases outside the gene matches. Germline CDR1 ENHRY, CDR2 SYGVKD. This CDR3 region has 17 residues. The CDR3 coding sequence is TGTGCCATCAGTGAGTCAGGGGTAGCGGGAGGCCGCAATGAGCAGTTCTTC. Its protein is CAISESGVAGGRNEQFF.

The chain couples TRBV6-9 to TRBJ1-1, with 9 bases matching TRBD1. V lost 7 bases, J lost 6 bases, and 9 bases stayed unmatched. This CDR3 has 14 residues. Germline V CDR1 and CDR2: MNHGY, SVAAGI. In DNA, the CDR3 is TGTGCCAGCACCCCGGGACAGGGAAAATCTGAAGCTTTCTTT. This encodes CASTPGQGKSEAFF.